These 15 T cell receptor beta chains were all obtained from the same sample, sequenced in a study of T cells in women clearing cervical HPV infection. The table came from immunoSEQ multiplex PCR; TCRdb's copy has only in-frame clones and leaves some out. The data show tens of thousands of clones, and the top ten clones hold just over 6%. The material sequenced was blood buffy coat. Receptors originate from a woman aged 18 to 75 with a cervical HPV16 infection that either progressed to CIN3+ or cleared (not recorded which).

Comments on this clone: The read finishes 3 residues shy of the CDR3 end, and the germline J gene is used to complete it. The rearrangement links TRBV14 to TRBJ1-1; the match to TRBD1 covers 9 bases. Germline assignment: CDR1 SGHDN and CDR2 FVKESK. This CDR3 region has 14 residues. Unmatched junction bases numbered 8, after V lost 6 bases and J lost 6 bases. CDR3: CASRGQGSGAEAFF. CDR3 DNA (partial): TGTGCCAGCAGGGGACAGGGAAGCGGGGCTGAA.

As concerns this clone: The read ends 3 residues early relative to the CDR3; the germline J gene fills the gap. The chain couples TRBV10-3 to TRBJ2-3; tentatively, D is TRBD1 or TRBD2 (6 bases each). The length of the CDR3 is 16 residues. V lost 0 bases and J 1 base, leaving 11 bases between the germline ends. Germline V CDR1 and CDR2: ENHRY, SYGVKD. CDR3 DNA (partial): TGTGCCATCAGTGAGTCGGAGGAGGGGGGCACAGATACG. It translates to CAISESEEGGTDT. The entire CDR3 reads CAISESEEGGTDTQYF.

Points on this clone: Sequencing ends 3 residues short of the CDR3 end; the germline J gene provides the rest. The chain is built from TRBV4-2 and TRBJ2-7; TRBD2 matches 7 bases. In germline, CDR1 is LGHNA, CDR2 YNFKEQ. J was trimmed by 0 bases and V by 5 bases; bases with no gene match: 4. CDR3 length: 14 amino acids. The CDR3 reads CASSGGLNSYEQYF. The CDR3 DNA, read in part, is TGTGCCAGCAGCGGGGGACTAAACTCCTACGAG.

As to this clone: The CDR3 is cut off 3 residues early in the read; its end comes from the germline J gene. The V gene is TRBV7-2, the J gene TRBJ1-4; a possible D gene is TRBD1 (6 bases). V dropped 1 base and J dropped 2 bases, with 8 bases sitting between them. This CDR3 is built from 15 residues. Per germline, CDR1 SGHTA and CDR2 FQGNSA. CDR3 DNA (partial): TGTGCCAGCAGCTTAGGGACAGCTACTAATGAAAAA. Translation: CASSLGTATNEK. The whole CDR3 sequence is CASSLGTATNEKLFF.

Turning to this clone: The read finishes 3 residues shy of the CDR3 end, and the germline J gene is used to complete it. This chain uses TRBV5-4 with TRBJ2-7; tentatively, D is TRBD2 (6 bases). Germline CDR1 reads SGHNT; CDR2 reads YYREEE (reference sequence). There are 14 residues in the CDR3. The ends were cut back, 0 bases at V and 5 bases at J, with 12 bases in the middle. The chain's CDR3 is CASSLATRLNEQYF. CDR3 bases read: TGTGCCAGCAGCTTGGCGACTAGGTTAAACGAG.

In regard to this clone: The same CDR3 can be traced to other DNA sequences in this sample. The CDR3 loop is CASSLDGGPYEQYF. Partial CDR3 DNA: TGTGCCAGCAGCTTAGATGGCGGCCCCTACGAG. This chain links TRBV11-2 with TRBJ2-7, with no clear D. Sequencing ends 3 residues short of the CDR3 end; the germline J gene provides the rest. This CDR3 spans 14 amino acids. V gave up 0 bases and J gave up 2 bases, with 8 bases separating them. From germline, CDR1 is SGHAT and CDR2 FQNNGV. The variable domain in full, with the rest retrieved from reference TRBV11-2 and TRBJ2-7, is EAGVAQSPRYKIIEKRQSVAFWCNPISGHATLYWYQQILGQGPKLLIQFQNNGVVDDSQLPKDRFSAERLKGVDSTLKIQPAKLEDSAVYLCASSLDGGPYEQYFGPGTRLTVT.

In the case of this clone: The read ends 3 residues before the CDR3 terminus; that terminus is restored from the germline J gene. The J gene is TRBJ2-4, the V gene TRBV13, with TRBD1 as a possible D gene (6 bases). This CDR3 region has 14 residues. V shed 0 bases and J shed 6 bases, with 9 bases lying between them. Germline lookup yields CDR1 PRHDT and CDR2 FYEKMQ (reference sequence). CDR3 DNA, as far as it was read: TGTGCCAGCAGCTTAGGGCAGGGGCTAAACATT. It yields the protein CASSLGQGLNI. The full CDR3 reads CASSLGQGLNIQYF.

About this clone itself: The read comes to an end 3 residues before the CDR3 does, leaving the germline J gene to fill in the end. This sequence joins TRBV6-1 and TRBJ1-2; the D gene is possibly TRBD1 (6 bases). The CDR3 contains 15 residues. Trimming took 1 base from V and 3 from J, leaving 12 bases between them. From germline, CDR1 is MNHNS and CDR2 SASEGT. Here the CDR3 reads CASSEDEGVYYGYTF. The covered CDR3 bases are TGTGCCAGCAGTGAAGACGAGGGGGTGTACTATGGC.

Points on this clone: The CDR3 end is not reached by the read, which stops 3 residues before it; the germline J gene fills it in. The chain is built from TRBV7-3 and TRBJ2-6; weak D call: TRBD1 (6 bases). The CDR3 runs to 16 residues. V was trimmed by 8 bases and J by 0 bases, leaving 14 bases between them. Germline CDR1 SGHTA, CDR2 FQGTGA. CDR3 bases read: TGTGCCAGCTCGGGACAAGGGTACTCTGGGGCCAACGTC. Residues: CASSGQGYSGANV. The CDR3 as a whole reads CASSGQGYSGANVLTF.

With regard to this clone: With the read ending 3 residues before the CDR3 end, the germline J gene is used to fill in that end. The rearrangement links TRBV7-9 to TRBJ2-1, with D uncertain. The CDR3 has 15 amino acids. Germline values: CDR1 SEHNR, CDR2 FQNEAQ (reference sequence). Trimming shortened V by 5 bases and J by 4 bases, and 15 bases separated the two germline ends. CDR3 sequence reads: CASSQTHAAYNEQFF. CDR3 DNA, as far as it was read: TGTGCCAGCAGCCAGACCCATGCGGCTTACAATGAG.

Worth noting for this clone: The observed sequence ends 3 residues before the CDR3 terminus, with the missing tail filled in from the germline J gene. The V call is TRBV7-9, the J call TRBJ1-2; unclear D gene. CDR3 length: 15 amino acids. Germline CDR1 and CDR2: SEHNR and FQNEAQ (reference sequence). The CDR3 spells CASSTRTSGQDDYTF. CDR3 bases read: TGTGCCAGCAGCACTAGGACTAGCGGGCAAGATGAC.

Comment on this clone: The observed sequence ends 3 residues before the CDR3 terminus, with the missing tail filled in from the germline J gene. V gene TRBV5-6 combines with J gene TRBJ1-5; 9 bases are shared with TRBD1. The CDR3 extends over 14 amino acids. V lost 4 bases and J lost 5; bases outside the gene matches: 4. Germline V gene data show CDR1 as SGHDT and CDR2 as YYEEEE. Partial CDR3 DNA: TGTGCCAGCAGCCTCACAGGGGGCCATCAGCCC. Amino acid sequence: CASSLTGGHQP. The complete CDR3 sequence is CASSLTGGHQPQHF.

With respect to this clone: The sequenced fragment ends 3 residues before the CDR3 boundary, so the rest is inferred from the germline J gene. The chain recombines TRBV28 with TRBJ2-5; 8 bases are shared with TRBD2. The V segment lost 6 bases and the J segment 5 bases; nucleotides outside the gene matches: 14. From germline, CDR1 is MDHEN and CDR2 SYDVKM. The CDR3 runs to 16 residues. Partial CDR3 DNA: TGTGCCAGCAGCGACACCCTGGGACCGGGGGGGGAGACC. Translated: CASSDTLGPGGET. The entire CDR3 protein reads CASSDTLGPGGETQYF.

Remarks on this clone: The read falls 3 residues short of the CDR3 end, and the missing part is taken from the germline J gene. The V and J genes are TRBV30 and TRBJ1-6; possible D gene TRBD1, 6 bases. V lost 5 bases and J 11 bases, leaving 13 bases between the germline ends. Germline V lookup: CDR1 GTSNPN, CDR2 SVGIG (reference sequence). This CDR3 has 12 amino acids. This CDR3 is CAWGQGSTPLHF. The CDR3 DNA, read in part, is TGTGCCTGGGGTCAGGGGAGTACACCC.

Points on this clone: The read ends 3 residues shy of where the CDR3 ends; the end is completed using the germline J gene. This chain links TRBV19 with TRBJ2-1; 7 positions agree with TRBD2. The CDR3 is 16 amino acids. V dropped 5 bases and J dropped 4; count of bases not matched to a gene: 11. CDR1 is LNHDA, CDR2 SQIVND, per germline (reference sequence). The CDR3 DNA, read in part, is TGTGCCAGTAGTCGAGGAGCGGGATGGGAATACAATGAG. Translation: CASSRGAGWEYNE. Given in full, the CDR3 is CASSRGAGWEYNEQFF.